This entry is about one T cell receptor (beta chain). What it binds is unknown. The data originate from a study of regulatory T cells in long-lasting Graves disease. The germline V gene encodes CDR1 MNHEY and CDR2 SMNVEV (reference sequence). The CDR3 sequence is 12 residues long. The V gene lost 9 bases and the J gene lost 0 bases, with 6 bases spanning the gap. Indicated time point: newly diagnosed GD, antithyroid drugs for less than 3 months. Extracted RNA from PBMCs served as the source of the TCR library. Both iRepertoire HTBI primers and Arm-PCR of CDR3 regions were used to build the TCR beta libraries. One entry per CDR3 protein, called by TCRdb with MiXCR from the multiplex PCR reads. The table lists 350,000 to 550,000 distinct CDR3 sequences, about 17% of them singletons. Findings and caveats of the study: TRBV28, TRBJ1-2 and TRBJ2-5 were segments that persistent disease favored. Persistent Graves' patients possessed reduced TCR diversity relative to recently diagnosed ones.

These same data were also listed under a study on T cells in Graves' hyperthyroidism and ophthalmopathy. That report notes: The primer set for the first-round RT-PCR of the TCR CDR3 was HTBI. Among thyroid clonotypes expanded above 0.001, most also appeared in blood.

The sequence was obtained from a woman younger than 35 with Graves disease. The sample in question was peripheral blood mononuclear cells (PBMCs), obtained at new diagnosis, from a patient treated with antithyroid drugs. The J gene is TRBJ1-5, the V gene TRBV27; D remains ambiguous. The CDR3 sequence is CARKNSNQPQHF. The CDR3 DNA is TGTGCCAGGAAGAATAGCAATCAGCCCCAGCATTTT.